Listed below are T cell receptor beta chains from one sample, sequenced in a study of T cells in Graves' hyperthyroidism and ophthalmopathy. TCRdb reprocessed the multiplex PCR reads with MiXCR, giving one entry per CDR3 protein. Seen here are 450,000 to 500,000 distinct CDR3 sequences, around a fifth observed once, and the top ten hold roughly 49%. Sequenced material: blood. The origin of the receptors is a woman in her seventies with Graves' ophthalmopathy. Each CDR3 is given with its conserved first and last residue. The D gene is left open where the match is weak. Clone size is stated in some rows and not others, as once, few, many or a class when expanded.

D: .; size: .; V: TRBV19; J: TRBJ1-5; DNA: TGTGCCAGTAGTATACGACAGGCCGGCAATCAGCCCCAGCATTTT; CDR3: CASSIRQAGNQPQHF
D: .; size: .; V: TRBV24-1; J: TRBJ2-1; DNA: TGTGCCACCAGTGGGGGGCCCCGGGAAGACAATGAGCAGTTCTTC; CDR3: CATSGGPREDNEQFF
D: TRBD2; size: few; V: TRBV7-2; J: TRBJ2-2; DNA: TGTGCCAGCAGCTCCCCTAGCGGGCCGAACACCGGGGAGCTGTTTTTT; CDR3: CASSSPSGPNTGELFF
D: TRBD1; size: .; V: TRBV18; J: TRBJ2-5; DNA: TGTGCCAGCTCACCACCTCTTGCAGGGGGAGAGACCCAGTACTTC; CDR3: CASSPPLAGGETQYF
D: .; size: .; V: TRBV25-1; J: TRBJ2-2; DNA: TGTGCCAGCAGTTCGACAGGGGAGGGGAACACCGGGGAGCTGTTTTTT; CDR3: CASSSTGEGNTGELFF
D: .; size: few; V: TRBV6-2/TRBV6-3; J: TRBJ1-3; DNA: TGTGCCAGCAGTTTCGGACGGAGTCTCTCTGGAAACACCATATATTTT; CDR3: CASSFGRSLSGNTIYF
D: TRBD1; size: few; V: TRBV7-8; J: TRBJ1-5; DNA: TGTGCCAGCACAAGGGACAGGGGCGGGTGGGGTAGCAATCAGCCCCAGCATTTT; CDR3: CASTRDRGGWGSNQPQHF
D: .; size: .; V: TRBV5-1; J: TRBJ2-5; DNA: TGCGCCAGCAGCTTGTCGGGGCTCGGAGAGACCCAGTACTTC; CDR3: CASSLSGLGETQYF
D: TRBD1; size: .; V: TRBV7-2; J: TRBJ1-1; DNA: TGTGCCAGCAGCCCCGGGGACAGTGAAGCTTTCTTT; CDR3: CASSPGDSEAFF
D: TRBD2; size: .; V: TRBV6-2/TRBV6-3; J: TRBJ2-5; DNA: TGTGCCAGCAGCCACTTTAGGGACTATCAAGAGACCCAGTACTTC; CDR3: CASSHFRDYQETQYF
D: TRBD2; size: few; V: TRBV5-1; J: TRBJ2-3; DNA: TGCGCCAGCAGCTTGGGACTAGCGGGAATAGATACGCAGTATTTT; CDR3: CASSLGLAGIDTQYF
D: TRBD1; size: many; V: TRBV7-2; J: TRBJ2-7; DNA: TGTGCCAGCAGCTTAGCGGACAGGGGCTACGAGCAGTACTTC; CDR3: CASSLADRGYEQYF
D: .; size: many; V: TRBV6-1; J: TRBJ1-1; DNA: TGTGCCAGCAACAGAGGGGAGAACACTGAAGCTTTCTTT; CDR3: CASNRGENTEAFF
D: .; size: many; V: TRBV6-5; J: TRBJ1-4; DNA: TGTGCCAGCAGTTACTCGGGTGCAACTAATGAAAAACTGTTTTTT; CDR3: CASSYSGATNEKLFF
D: .; size: .; V: TRBV28; J: TRBJ2-3; DNA: TGTGCCAGCAGTCTCGGGATCGGCACAGATACGCAGTATTTT; CDR3: CASSLGIGTDTQYF
D: .; size: few; V: TRBV12-3/TRBV12-4; J: TRBJ1-3; DNA: TGTGCCAGCAGTTTATACGGGTCTAGCTCTGGAAACACCATATATTTT; CDR3: CASSLYGSSSGNTIYF
D: TRBD1; size: few; V: TRBV12-3/TRBV12-4; J: TRBJ2-7; DNA: TGTGCCAGCAGGGCGACAGGGATGTCCTACGAGCAGTACTTC; CDR3: CASRATGMSYEQYF
D: .; size: .; V: TRBV18; J: TRBJ2-2; DNA: TGTGCCAGCTCACCACTAATCGACCGGGAGCTGTTTTTT; CDR3: CASSPLIDRELFF
D: TRBD1; size: .; V: TRBV20-1; J: TRBJ1-2; DNA: TGCAGTGCTGCCGGGACAGGGATTTACTATGGCTACACCTTC; CDR3: CSAAGTGIYYGYTF
D: .; size: few; V: TRBV20-1; J: TRBJ1-5; DNA: TGCAGTGCTCTACACGGCGTCTATAGCAATCAGCCCCAGCATTTT; CDR3: CSALHGVYSNQPQHF
D: .; size: .; V: TRBV3-1; J: TRBJ2-1; DNA: TGTGCCAGCAGCCAAGTTTCCAAAGGGTACAATGAGCAGTTCTTC; CDR3: CASSQVSKGYNEQFF
D: .; size: few; V: TRBV28; J: TRBJ2-7; DNA: TGTGCCAGCAGTACAGGTTTCTACGAGCAGTACTTC; CDR3: CASSTGFYEQYF
D: TRBD1; size: .; V: TRBV20-1; J: TRBJ1-4; DNA: TGCAGTGCTGTGAACAGGGGGGAGGCTGAAAAACTGTTTTTT; CDR3: CSAVNRGEAEKLFF
D: TRBD1; size: .; V: TRBV7-6; J: TRBJ1-2; DNA: TGTGCCAGCAGCTTAGAGACCCGGAACAGGGGCAGAGGCTACACCTTC; CDR3: CASSLETRNRGRGYTF
D: TRBD1; size: few; V: TRBV6-1; J: TRBJ2-2; DNA: TGTGCCAGCAGGAGCGACAGGGTGAACACCGGGGAGCTGTTTTTT; CDR3: CASRSDRVNTGELFF
D: TRBD2; size: many; V: TRBV2; J: TRBJ2-1; DNA: TGTGCCAGCAGAACCGGGACTAGCGGATACAATGAGCAGTTCTTC; CDR3: CASRTGTSGYNEQFF
D: TRBD1; size: few; V: TRBV30; J: TRBJ1-2; DNA: TGTGCCTGGAGCGATAAACAGGGGACACCCGGCTATGGCTACACCTTC; CDR3: CAWSDKQGTPGYGYTF
D: .; size: many; V: TRBV11-2; J: TRBJ2-7; DNA: TGTGCCAGCAGCATTAGAAACGAGCAGTACTTC; CDR3: CASSIRNEQYF
D: .; size: .; V: TRBV20-1; J: TRBJ1-5; DNA: TGCAGTGCTAGAGGGGCGGGGACCCCTAGCAATCAGCCCCAGCATTTT; CDR3: CSARGAGTPSNQPQHF
D: .; size: .; V: TRBV20-1; J: TRBJ1-5; DNA: TGCAGTGCCAACAGGGTGGATGGCAATCAGCCCCAGCATTTT; CDR3: CSANRVDGNQPQHF
D: .; size: .; V: TRBV27; J: TRBJ2-1; DNA: TGTGCCAGCACCTTACCGGACGGATACAATGAGCAGTTCTTC; CDR3: CASTLPDGYNEQFF
D: TRBD1; size: .; V: TRBV5-8; J: TRBJ2-7; DNA: TGTGCCAGCAGCTCGCGAGGGACAGCCCTTGGGGAGCAGTACTTC; CDR3: CASSSRGTALGEQYF
D: TRBD2; size: .; V: TRBV10-3; J: TRBJ2-1; DNA: TGTGCCACCATGTTCGCGGGACTAGCGGGGTTCAATGAGCAGTTCTTC; CDR3: CATMFAGLAGFNEQFF
D: TRBD2; size: many; V: TRBV20-1; J: TRBJ2-1; DNA: TGCAGTGCTAGAGCCCCGGGACTAGCGGGATACAATGAGCAGTTCTTC; CDR3: CSARAPGLAGYNEQFF
D: .; size: few; V: TRBV6-2/TRBV6-3; J: TRBJ2-2; DNA: TGTGCCAGCACTCCCATGAGGGGCTCGGGGACCGGGGAGCTGTTTTTT; CDR3: CASTPMRGSGTGELFF
D: .; size: few; V: TRBV24-1; J: TRBJ2-1; DNA: TGTGCCACCAGTGATTTATCAGGGGCTGGTGAGTACAATGAGCAGTTCTTC; CDR3: CATSDLSGAGEYNEQFF
D: .; size: many; V: TRBV10-3; J: TRBJ2-2; DNA: TGTGCCATCAGTGAGTCGGGCCGGACGAGTGGTGGGGAGCTGTTTTTT; CDR3: CAISESGRTSGGELFF
D: .; size: once; V: TRBV6-1; J: TRBJ1-2; DNA: TGTGCCAGCAGCAGAACCGGGACAAAGATAAACTATGGCTACACCTTC; CDR3: CASSRTGTKINYGYTF
D: .; size: few; V: TRBV2; J: TRBJ2-2; DNA: TGTGCCAGCAGTGTCCCCGCGACAGAACCAGAGAACACCGGGGAGCTGTTTTTT; CDR3: CASSVPATEPENTGELFF
D: .; size: few; V: TRBV6-1; J: TRBJ1-6; DNA: TGTGCCAGCCTAAGAGACTCTAATTCACCCCTCCACTTT; CDR3: CASLRDSNSPLHF
D: TRBD1; size: .; V: TRBV7-9; J: TRBJ1-1; DNA: TGTGCCAGCAGTCGGACAGGGCCTAACACTGAAGCTTTCTTT; CDR3: CASSRTGPNTEAFF
D: .; size: .; V: TRBV28; J: TRBJ2-5; DNA: TGTGCCAGCAGTTTACCTACCGGGACACCGTACCAAGAGACCCAGTACTTC; CDR3: CASSLPTGTPYQETQYF
D: .; size: .; V: TRBV4-3; J: TRBJ2-5; DNA: TGCGCCAGCAGCCATGTAGACAGGAATGCGGAGACCCAGTACTTC; CDR3: CASSHVDRNAETQYF
D: .; size: many; V: TRBV7-8; J: TRBJ2-1; DNA: TGTGCCAGCAGCTTACACGCCAATGAGCAGTTCTTC; CDR3: CASSLHANEQFF
D: .; size: .; V: TRBV27; J: TRBJ1-5; DNA: TGTGCCAGCAGGGGATGGGGGCAGGGCAATCAGCCCCAGCATTTT; CDR3: CASRGWGQGNQPQHF
D: TRBD2; size: .; V: TRBV7-9; J: TRBJ2-1; DNA: TGTGCCAGCAGCTTAATGGCGGGAGGGCCTGGAGTTGGACATGAGCAGTTCTTC; CDR3: CASSLMAGGPGVGHEQFF
D: .; size: .; V: TRBV9; J: TRBJ1-2; DNA: TGTGCCAGCAGCGTAGAGGTATCGGGTAACTATGGCTACACCTTC; CDR3: CASSVEVSGNYGYTF
D: .; size: few; V: TRBV7-3; J: TRBJ2-1; DNA: TGTGCCAGCAGCCCAGGGATGGGTGAGCAGTTCTTC; CDR3: CASSPGMGEQFF
D: TRBD2; size: few; V: TRBV11-2; J: TRBJ2-4; DNA: TGTGCCAGCAGCCATAGCGGGAGCGCCAACATTCAGTACTTC; CDR3: CASSHSGSANIQYF
D: TRBD2; size: many; V: TRBV2; J: TRBJ2-5; DNA: TGTGCCAGCTCTAGGAGCGGGAGGGAGGAGACCCAGTACTTC; CDR3: CASSRSGREETQYF
D: .; size: .; V: TRBV29-1; J: TRBJ1-5; DNA: TGCAGCGTTGTGGCGGGTCAGCCCCAGCATTTT; CDR3: CSVVAGQPQHF
D: .; size: few; V: TRBV20-1; J: TRBJ1-5; DNA: TGCAGTGCTGGGGGGGGGGCCCATCAGCCCCAGCATTTT; CDR3: CSAGGGAHQPQHF
D: .; size: .; V: TRBV6-2/TRBV6-3; J: TRBJ1-2; DNA: TGTGCCAGCAGTTACGCGGCAGGGAACGGCTACACCTTC; CDR3: CASSYAAGNGYTF
D: .; size: few; V: TRBV6-1; J: TRBJ1-5; DNA: TGTGCCAGCAGTTATCAGGGTCAGCCCCAGCATTTT; CDR3: CASSYQGQPQHF